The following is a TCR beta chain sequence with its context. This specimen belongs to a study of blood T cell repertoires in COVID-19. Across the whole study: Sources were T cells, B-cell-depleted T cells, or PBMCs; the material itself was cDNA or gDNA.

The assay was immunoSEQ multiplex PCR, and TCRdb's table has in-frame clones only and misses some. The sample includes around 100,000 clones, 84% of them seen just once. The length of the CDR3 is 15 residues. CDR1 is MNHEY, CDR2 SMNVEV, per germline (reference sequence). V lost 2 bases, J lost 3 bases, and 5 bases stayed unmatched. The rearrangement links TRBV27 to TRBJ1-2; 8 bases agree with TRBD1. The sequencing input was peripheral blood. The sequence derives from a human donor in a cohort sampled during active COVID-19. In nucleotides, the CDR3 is TGTGCCAGCAGTTTACGGGCAGGGGGCCACTATGGCTACACCTTC. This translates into CASSLRAGGHYGYTF.